These 32 T cell receptor beta chains were sequenced from one sample in a study of cytotoxic CD8 clonotypes in ibrutinib-treated CLL. Repertoires were generated with immunoSEQ multiplex PCR, while TCRdb's copy carries only in-frame clones and drops some. The top ten hold roughly 4.7% of the sample, which has about 150,000 clones, about 70% seen once. The sequenced sample was PBMCs, obtained after 24 months of ibrutinib treatment. These receptors were taken from a human donor with chronic lymphocytic leukemia.

Concerning this clone itself: Other DNA sequences in this specimen translate into the identical CDR3. The rearrangement uses TRBV15 and TRBJ2-3; D is perhaps TRBD1 (5 bases). CDR3 length equals 12 residues. Germline-derived CDR1 and CDR2 are LNHNV and YYDKDF (reference sequence). V lost 0 bases, J lost 10 bases, and 8 bases lay in between. The CDR3 loop reads CATSRDQGAQYF. CDR3 DNA sequence: TGTGCCACCAGCAGAGATCAGGGCGCGCAGTATTTT.

The chain recombines TRBV7-3 with TRBJ2-1, with TRBD2 matching over 13 bases. After removal of 5 bases from V and 6 bases from J, the junction contained 10 bases not matched to a gene. This CDR3 has 17 residues. The germline V gene has CDR1 SGHTA and CDR2 FQGTGA. CDR3 sequence (DNA): TGTGCCAGCAGCCCCCAACCGGGACTAGCGGGGATCAATGAGCAGTTCTTC. Its protein is CASSPQPGLAGINEQFF.

This sequence joins TRBV2 and TRBJ2-7; maybe TRBD1 (5 bases). The germline V gene encodes CDR1 SNHLY and CDR2 FYNNEI. V was pared by 4 bases and J by 3 bases, with 7 bases between. This CDR3 comprises 12 residues. CDR3 in amino acids: CASSVGVYEQYF. The CDR3 DNA is TGTGCCAGCAGTGTAGGGGTCTACGAGCAGTACTTC.

This clone was found once. The chain recombines TRBV6-6 with TRBJ2-3; D gene ambiguous. The CDR3 contains 12 residues. Between the trimmed V and J ends, which lost 5 bases and 3 bases, there was a span of 6 bases. CDR1 and CDR2 from the germline V gene are MNHNY and SVGAGI (reference sequence). CDR3 protein: CASSDQTDTQYF. Here the CDR3 DNA reads TGTGCCAGCAGTGACCAAACAGATACGCAGTATTTT.

This chain connects TRBV6-5 to TRBJ1-1; a weak D match, TRBD1 (6 bases). With 1 base removed from V and 0 bases from J, the gap between germline ends came to 12 bases. Germline values: CDR1 MNHEY, CDR2 SVGAGI. This CDR3 is 16 amino acids long. The CDR3 DNA is TGTGCCAGCAGTTACTTGGGGGCTTCCTTGAACACTGAAGCTTTCTTT. Translation: CASSYLGASLNTEAFF.

In this sample, this clone turned up many times. The chain links TRBV5-1 to TRBJ2-5; 7 bases align to TRBD2. The CDR3 consists of 14 residues. With 1 base clipped from V and 2 bases from J, the junction kept 2 bases outside the gene matches. Germline V gene data show CDR1 as SGHRS and CDR2 as YFSETQ. The CDR3 DNA reads TGCGCCAGCAGCTTGCTGGGACTACAAGAGACCCAGTACTTC. The encoded protein is CASSLLGLQETQYF.

There are a few counts of this clone. The chain has TRBV25-1 and TRBJ1-4; D perhaps matches TRBD1 (5 bases). The CDR3 covers 14 residues. The germline V gene encodes CDR1 MGHDK and CDR2 SYGVNS. V was cut by 8 bases and J by 8 bases, with 18 bases left in between. The CDR3 reads CASGRVGVGEKLFF. The CDR3 DNA sequence: TGTGCCAGCGGCCGTGTGGGGGTGGGGGAAAAACTGTTTTTT.

Comment on this clone: Relative to the germline gene, one junction end is altered; a read error may explain this. The V gene is TRBV7-8, the J gene TRBJ2-5, with 12 bases lining up with TRBD2. The CDR3 contains 16 residues. Germline values: CDR1 SGHVS, CDR2 FQNEAQ. CDR3 loop: CASSPGTSGSQESQYF. CDR3 coding DNA: TGTGCCAGCAGCCCTGGGACTAGCGGGTCCCAAGAGAGCCAGTACTTC.

The chain combines TRBV19 with TRBJ1-1; D uncertain. Germline lookup yields CDR1 LNHDA and CDR2 SQIVND (reference sequence). V gave up 3 bases and J gave up 6 bases, with 11 bases separating them. The CDR3 sequence is 13 residues long. The CDR3 DNA follows: TGTGCCAGTAGTATGACCCCCCAGCCTGAAGCTTTCTTT. This gives the protein CASSMTPQPEAFF.

The rearrangement uses TRBV9 and TRBJ2-7; perhaps TRBD1 as D (5 bases). CDR1 SGDLS and CDR2 YYNGEE come from the germline V gene. V was shortened by 4 bases and J by 5 bases, with 13 bases between the two germline ends. This CDR3 has 13 amino acids. CDR3 coding DNA: TGTGCCAGCAGCCGCTATGTACAGGACGAGCAGTACTTC. It translates to CASSRYVQDEQYF.

The chain has TRBV19 and TRBJ2-7; TRBD2 matches at 8 bases. The germline CDR1 and CDR2 sequences are LNHDA and SQIVND (reference sequence). V lost 4 bases and J lost 0; bases outside the gene matches: 2. This CDR3 is 14 amino acids long. In DNA, the CDR3 is TGTGCCAGTAGTAGACTAGCGAGCTCCTACGAGCAGTACTTC. Its translation: CASSRLASSYEQYF.

V gene TRBV5-1 combines with J gene TRBJ2-1; 11 bases fit TRBD2. V dropped 4 bases and J dropped 3; count of bases not matched to a gene: 6. Germline V gene sequence: CDR1 SGHRS, CDR2 YFSETQ. The CDR3 extends over 16 amino acids. In nucleotides, the CDR3 is TGCGCCAGCAGCCCCACTAGCGGGGGAATCTACAATGAGCAGTTCTTC. Translated: CASSPTSGGIYNEQFF.

The J gene is TRBJ1-1, the V gene TRBV6-5; 9 bases line up with TRBD1. V dropped 7 bases and J dropped 5; count of bases not matched to a gene: 8. CDR1 MNHEY and CDR2 SVGAGI come from the germline V gene. CDR3 size: 14 residues. DNA for the CDR3: TGTGCCAGCACCACAGGGGGCCGGGGGACTGAAGCTTTCTTT. Amino acids: CASTTGGRGTEAFF.

This clone was counted ten times or more. The chain carries TRBV5-1 and TRBJ1-5, with 8 bases aligning to TRBD1. Germline values: CDR1 SGHRS, CDR2 YFSETQ. The CDR3 has 15 residues. Trimming at V came to 1 base and at J to 5 bases, leaving 5 bases not matched to a gene. The CDR3 is CASSLSAGGDQPQHF. In DNA form, the CDR3 reads TGCGCCAGCAGCTTGTCGGCAGGGGGCGATCAGCCCCAGCATTTT.

The chain joins TRBV5-6 to TRBJ1-1; no clear D. The CDR3 is 15 amino acids. In germline, CDR1 is SGHDT, CDR2 YYEEEE. V was pared by 0 bases and J by 0 bases, with 9 bases between. CDR3 region: CASSLGASMNTEAFF. The CDR3 DNA reads TGTGCCAGCAGCTTGGGGGCCAGCATGAACACTGAAGCTTTCTTT.

The rearrangement joins TRBV27 to TRBJ2-2; D remains unclear. V was cut by 5 bases and J by 5 bases, with 15 bases left in between. Germline V gene lookup returns CDR1 MNHEY and CDR2 SMNVEV (reference sequence). This CDR3 comprises 15 residues. The CDR3 here is CASSQRTPRTGELFF. CDR3 bases: TGTGCCAGCAGTCAACGGACCCCACGGACCGGGGAGCTGTTTTTT.

The CDR3 DNA is TGTGCCAGCAGGGCAAGCGTGGGCAGGAAAAACATTCAGTACTTC. Protein sequence: CASRASVGRKNIQYF. The chain couples TRBV2 to TRBJ2-4; D is unclear. This CDR3 has 15 amino acids. V gave up 6 bases and J gave up 4 bases, with 16 bases separating them. Germline V lookup: CDR1 SNHLY, CDR2 FYNNEI.

The chain is built from TRBV6-6 and TRBJ2-3, with TRBD2 as a possible D gene (5 bases). Per the germline V gene, CDR1 is MNHNY and CDR2 is SVGAGI (reference sequence). The CDR3 runs to 11 residues. Trimming took off 5 bases at V and 14 bases at J, with 14 bases between the two ends. CDR3 coding DNA: TGTGCCAGCAGTCCCGGCCGAGAGGGGTATTTT. The encoded protein is CASSPGREGYF.

V gene TRBV19 combines with J gene TRBJ1-5, with 7 bases lining up with TRBD1. The CDR3 extends over 16 amino acids. Looked up from germline, CDR1 is LNHDA and CDR2 is SQIVND (reference sequence). V trimming: 10 bases; J trimming: 1 base; junction bases outside the gene matches: 13. The CDR3 coding sequence is TGTGCCACCAACGAAGGGGTACAGGGGAGCAATCAGCCCCAGCATTTT. Residues: CATNEGVQGSNQPQHF.

In its sample, this clone was seen a few times. The chain recombines TRBV5-1 with TRBJ2-7; D is possibly TRBD1 (6 bases). V lost 4 bases to trimming and J lost 5 bases, with 16 bases between them. Germline V gives CDR1 SGHRS, CDR2 YFSETQ. The CDR3 has 14 amino acids. The chain's CDR3 is CASSPGQHGDEQYF. The CDR3 nucleotides are TGCGCCAGCAGCCCCGGACAGCATGGGGACGAGCAGTACTTC.

This clone was observed once. J is TRBJ1-2 and V is TRBV28; tentative D call: TRBD1 (5 bases). From germline, CDR1 is MDHEN and CDR2 SYDVKM. This CDR3 region has 14 residues. With 7 bases removed from V and 3 bases from J, the gap between germline ends came to 15 bases. The CDR3 sequence is CASTASGGDYGYTF. CDR3 sequence (DNA): TGTGCCAGCACCGCAAGCGGGGGGGACTATGGCTACACCTTC.

This sequence joins TRBV30 and TRBJ2-3; D might be TRBD2 (7 bases). The V and J ends lost 2 bases and 4 bases respectively, with 13 bases between them. The germline gives CDR1 GTSNPN, CDR2 SVGIG (reference sequence). The CDR3 extends over 14 amino acids. The CDR3 loop reads CAWSWAGAADTQYF. DNA of the CDR3: TGTGCCTGGAGTTGGGCGGGGGCCGCAGATACGCAGTATTTT.

The chain is built from TRBV5-1 and TRBJ2-5, with D possibly being TRBD1 (6 bases). The V gene's germline CDR1 is SGHRS and CDR2 YFSETQ. V shed 2 bases and J shed 5 bases, with 13 bases lying between them. This CDR3 region has 14 residues. The DNA of the CDR3 is TGCGCCAGCAGCTTCACAGGGATTGTGGAGACCCAGTACTTC. Protein: CASSFTGIVETQYF.

This chain joins TRBV30 and TRBJ1-1; D unresolved. The CDR3 runs 11 residues. V lost 1 base and J lost 4, with 4 bases in between. Germline assignment: CDR1 GTSNPN and CDR2 SVGIG (reference sequence). The CDR3 DNA follows: TGTGCCTGGAGTGGAAGCACTGAAGCTTTCTTT. Translation: CAWSGSTEAFF.

The sample holds one count of this clone. The rearrangement links TRBV2 to TRBJ2-1; a weak D match, TRBD2 (5 bases). The CDR3 spans 13 residues. CDR1 is SNHLY and CDR2 is FYNNEI in the germline V gene. Trimming removed 6 bases at V and 3 bases at J, with 9 bases between. The CDR3 coding sequence is TGTGCCAGCAGGGGCGGGTTCTACAATGAGCAGTTCTTC. It translates to CASRGGFYNEQFF.

The CDR3 DNA reads as TGTGCCAGCAGTCCGGACAGGGCGGACACCGGGGAGCTGTTTTTT. Amino acids: CASSPDRADTGELFF. The chain employs TRBV6-6 and TRBJ2-2, with TRBD1 identical over 8 bases. Germline V gives CDR1 MNHNY, CDR2 SVGAGI (reference sequence). CDR3 length: 15 residues. V lost 5 bases to trimming and J lost 3 bases; unmatched junction nucleotides: 5.

The gene calls are TRBV11-2 and TRBJ2-1, with 10 bases fitting TRBD2. This CDR3 contains 15 residues. Germline V gene data show CDR1 as SGHAT and CDR2 as FQNNGV. V lost 10 bases and J lost 6; bases outside the gene matches: 12. CDR3 sequence (DNA): TGTGCCACCTCACAGCCGGGACTAGCGTCCAATGAGCAGTTCTTC. Protein: CATSQPGLASNEQFF.

This clone occurred many times. V and J are TRBV5-8 and TRBJ2-3; perhaps TRBD2 as D (6 bases). CDR3 length equals 13 residues. Germline-derived CDR1 and CDR2 are SGHTS and YDEGEE. Trimming cost V 4 bases and J 1 base, with 7 bases left between them. The CDR3 bases are TGTGCCAGCAGCGCTAGCGGCACAGATACGCAGTATTTT. This codes for CASSASGTDTQYF.

The V gene is TRBV28, the J gene TRBJ1-2, with 7 bases fitting TRBD1. The ends lost 4 bases at V and 4 bases at J; junction bases unmatched: 12. Germline assignment: CDR1 MDHEN and CDR2 SYDVKM. The CDR3 sequence is 16 residues long. CDR3 coding DNA: TGTGCCAGCAGTTCCCCAGGGGGGTCTACCTTCTATGGCTACACCTTC. Translating gives CASSSPGGSTFYGYTF.

The rearrangement uses TRBV5-4 and TRBJ1-2; D perhaps matches TRBD1 (6 bases). CDR1 is SGHNT and CDR2 is YYREEE in the germline V gene (reference sequence). This CDR3 is built from 15 residues. Deletions cut 4 bases from V and 5 bases from J, with 18 bases between. The CDR3 DNA follows: TGTGCCAGCAGCCCGGGGGTCAGGGGAGGATATGGCTACACCTTC. Translation: CASSPGVRGGYGYTF.

The rearrangement links TRBV28 to TRBJ1-5; possible D gene TRBD1, 6 bases. From germline, CDR1 is MDHEN and CDR2 SYDVKM. V lost 11 bases, J lost 5 bases, and 16 bases lay in between. The length of the CDR3 is 13 residues. In nucleotides, the CDR3 is TGTGCCGCCGGGGGCCAAGGGGATCAGCCCCAGCATTTT. Amino acids: CAAGGQGDQPQHF.

The CDR3 coding sequence is TGTGCCTGGAGTGGCCAGGCGTGGGGGGCCTATGGCTACACCTTC. Translated, it gives CAWSGQAWGAYGYTF. The chain links TRBV30 to TRBJ1-2, with D perhaps matching TRBD1 (6 bases). The CDR3 consists of 15 residues. Trimming cost V 1 base and J 4 bases, with 16 bases left between them. Germline V gene lookup returns CDR1 GTSNPN and CDR2 SVGIG (reference sequence).